This T cell receptor (beta chain) was obtained from a study of blood T cells in healthy people across ages (dated by TCRdb to about 2015). Describing the broader study: In model experiments, template switching captured roughly one uniquely barcoded TCR beta cDNA molecule for every two T cells. The study measured age-related changes in TCR beta repertoire diversity using deep sequencing normalized with unique cDNA molecular identifiers. Donors were grouped into four age groups: young (average approximately 16 years), middle-aged (around 39), aged (around 60) and long-lived (about 90). Donors of different ages were randomly distributed across sequencing lanes to avoid experimental bias. For two donors (one aged 18 to 30 and one aged 80 or older), the study analyzed two additional independent replicas of 1 million unique cDNA reads from the same blood draw.

Results and caveats for the whole study, not just this receptor: Total diversity estimates from one million sequenced T cells were considered lower bounds and underestimates. The long-lived group showed more naive CD4+ T cells, fewer expanded clones and increased TCR diversity than the aged group, suggesting age selection. Because the CMV infection status of the donors was unknown, age-related changes in expanded clonotypes may potentially have been confounded. The percentage of naive T cells measured by flow cytometry correlated strongly with observed TCR beta diversity. Since profiling was done on bulk unsorted PBMCs, naive and antigen-experienced compartments could not be conclusively compared. Observed TCR beta diversity per million T cells fell roughly linearly with age, and a significant reduction was already apparent by age around 36.

Library method: 5' RACE. The sequencer was an Illumina HiSeq 2500. The second PCR ran for roughly 7 to 11 cycles and used a J-beta primer mix along with a sample-barcoded 5' primer. Each TCR beta cDNA molecule received a unique molecular identifier from a template-switch 5' adaptor carrying 12 random nucleotides. Each sample yielded at least 3 million CDR3-containing paired-end reads. The Mint cDNA synthesis kit, primed by a TRBC-specific oligonucleotide, was used to synthesize first-strand cDNA from all RNA. All cDNA was treated with uracil-DNA glycosylase and then went through a first 18-cycle PCR with the universal primers M1SS and BC2_uni_R. The published analysis was carried out like this. Normalization of each sample was performed by random selection of 1 million high-quality reads, each carrying a distinct molecular identifier. Instead of being binned into consensus sequences, reads that shared molecular identifiers were thrown out. MiTCR, set to a Q25 quality threshold and the strictest error-elimination algorithm, was used for CDR3 identification, clonotype clustering and error correction. A nonparametric unseen species model with Euler transformation was used to estimate lower-bound total TCR beta diversity. TCRdb passed the public sequencing reads through fastp at Q25 and MiXCR, retaining productive beta sequences. Under each unique CDR3 protein, matching rows form one entry showing the most common genes and DNA. TCRdb, rather than the study authors, made the V and J calls. The sample table contains 1.5 million to 1.9 million distinct CDR3 sequences; only one count was recorded for approximately 39% of them. The top ten hold around 4% of the sample.

The roughly 39 donors, aged roughly 6 to 100 years, were systemically healthy Caucasian individuals from Russia. Each donor gave about 11 milliliters of peripheral blood, drawn into EDTA-treated Vacutainer tubes. Ficoll-Paque density-gradient centrifugation was used to isolate PBMCs, with at least 6 million per sample. Trizol reagent was used to extract total RNA from the PBMCs, yielding at least 5 micrograms per sample. The percentages of naive CD45RAhigh/CD27high T cells were determined by flow cytometry on a PBMC aliquot from every donor. CDR1 and CDR2 are drawn from the germline V gene: MNHEY, SVGAGI. V lost 5 bases and J lost 1 base; the stretch between them is 11 bases long. Counted from cysteine to phenylalanine, this CDR3 has 14 amino acids. The sequence is cut down to CDR3 DNA, 42 bases in frame from base 1. Only a few counts were recorded for this clonotype. Which antigen it targets is not known. No base qualities exist here, and no much larger clone lies one base off it.

Material for sequencing was blood. The source of this sequence is a woman aged 18-29 years in good health. This chain is built from TRBV6-5 and TRBJ2-5; a confident D gene designation cannot be given. The CDR3 reads as follows: CASSPVAVQETQYF. The sequenced DNA is TGTGCCAGCAGTCCCGTGGCGGTCCAAGAGACCCAGTACTTC.